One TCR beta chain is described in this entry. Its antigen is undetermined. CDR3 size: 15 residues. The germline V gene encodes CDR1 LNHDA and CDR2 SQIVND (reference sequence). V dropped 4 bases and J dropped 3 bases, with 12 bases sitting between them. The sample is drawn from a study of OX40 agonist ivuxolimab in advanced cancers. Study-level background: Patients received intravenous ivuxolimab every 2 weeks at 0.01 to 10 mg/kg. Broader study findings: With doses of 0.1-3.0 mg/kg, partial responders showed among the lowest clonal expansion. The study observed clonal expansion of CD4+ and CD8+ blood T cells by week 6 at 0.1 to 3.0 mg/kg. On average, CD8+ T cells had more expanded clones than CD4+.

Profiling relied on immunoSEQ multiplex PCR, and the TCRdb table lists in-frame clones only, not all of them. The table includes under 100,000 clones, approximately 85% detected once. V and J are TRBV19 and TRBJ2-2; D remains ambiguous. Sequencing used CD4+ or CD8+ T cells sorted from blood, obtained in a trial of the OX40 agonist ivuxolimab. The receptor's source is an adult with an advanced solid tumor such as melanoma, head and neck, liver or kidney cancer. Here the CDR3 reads CASSKLLSDTGELFF. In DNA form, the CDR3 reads TGTGCCAGTAGTAAACTTCTGTCGGACACCGGGGAGCTGTTTTTT.